The rows below give T cell receptor beta chains drawn from one sample of a study of cytomegalovirus exposure and HLA in healthy donors. Libraries were prepared by immunoSEQ multiplex PCR; TCRdb keeps only in-frame clonotypes and omits some of them. The sample carries 150,000 to 200,000 clones, about 85% recorded once. Source material: PBMCs. The receptors shown here come from a man aged 18 to 29 in good health and CMV-seropositive. CDR3s include the opening cysteine and the closing phenylalanine or tryptophan. A D gene is named only where the DNA matches it firmly. Clone sizes are given selectively: once, few, many, or a class where the clone is expanded.

d_call,clone_size,j_call,v_call,cdr3_nt,cdr3_aa
.,few,TRBJ2-7,TRBV11-2,TGTGCCAGCAGCCTCGATCGGGTACGAGGCGAGCAGTACTTC,CASSLDRVRGEQYF
TRBD2,once,TRBJ2-7,TRBV28,TGTGCCAGCAGTTCTCGGGGGGGACCCTACGAGCAGTACTTC,CASSSRGGPYEQYF
.,.,TRBJ1-1,TRBV9,TGTGCCAGCAGCGTAACACCGAAAGATGAAGCTTTCTTT,CASSVTPKDEAFF
.,few,TRBJ1-1,TRBV28,TGTGCCAGCAGCCTTTTGAACACTGAAGCTTTCTTT,CASSLLNTEAFF
.,.,TRBJ2-3,TRBV7-9,TGTGCCAGCAGCTCCGAAGTCGACAGGCCGGTGGCAGATACGCAGTATTTT,CASSSEVDRPVADTQYF
TRBD2,many,TRBJ2-7,TRBV6-5,TGTGCCAGCAGTTACACTAGCGGGAGCTCCTACGAGCAGTACTTC,CASSYTSGSSYEQYF
.,once,TRBJ1-5,TRBV7-2,TGTGCCAGCAGCGGAGGGGGGGCCGGCAATCAGCCCCAGCATTTT,CASSGGGAGNQPQHF
TRBD1,.,TRBJ2-5,TRBV7-9,TGTGCCAGCAGCTTCACAGGGGGGCAAGAGACCCAGTACTTC,CASSFTGGQETQYF
.,.,TRBJ2-2,TRBV27,TGTGCCAGCAGTTGGCGGGAGAACACCGGGGAGCTGTTTTTT,CASSWRENTGELFF
.,.,TRBJ2-7,TRBV28,TGTGCCAGCAGTTCCGGACAGACCTACGAGCAGTACTTC,CASSSGQTYEQYF
TRBD1,.,TRBJ1-5,TRBV4-1,TGCGCCAGCAGCCAAGGGGGGACAGGGGGCAAGGGATACAATCAGCCCCAGCATTTT,CASSQGGTGGKGYNQPQHF
TRBD2,.,TRBJ2-3,TRBV19,TGTGCCAGTACGTCCGGCGGGACTAGAGTCTCATTGGATACGCAGTATTTT,CASTSGGTRVSLDTQYF
.,.,TRBJ2-2,TRBV7-3,TGTGCCAGCAGCTTACGAGGCGCGACCGGGGAGCTGTTTTTT,CASSLRGATGELFF
.,.,TRBJ2-3,TRBV18,TGTGCCAGCTCAGTTCAGCGAAGCACAGATACGCAGTATTTT,CASSVQRSTDTQYF
TRBD1,.,TRBJ2-7,TRBV6-4,TGTGCCAGCAGCTTCCTCACAGGGGCCGAGGAGCAGTACTTC,CASSFLTGAEEQYF
TRBD1,once,TRBJ1-1,TRBV30,TGTGCCTGGACAGGGGGCGCGGACACTGAAGCTTTCTTT,CAWTGGADTEAFF
.,.,TRBJ2-5,TRBV15,TGTGCCACCAGCAGTTTCAGGATTACCCTAGAGACCCAGTACTTC,CATSSFRITLETQYF
TRBD2,.,TRBJ2-1,TRBV9,TGTGCCAGCGGGACTAGCGGACACAATGAGCAGTTCTTC,CASGTSGHNEQFF
TRBD1,.,TRBJ2-7,TRBV5-1,TGCGCCAGCAGCTTTGGACAGGGAAGTGGGTACGAGCAGTACTTC,CASSFGQGSGYEQYF
TRBD2,.,TRBJ2-1,TRBV11-3,TGTGCCAGCAGCTTGGGACTAGCGGGGCATGAGCAGTTCTTC,CASSLGLAGHEQFF
.,.,TRBJ1-5,TRBV28,TGTGCCAGCAGTTCCTACCCTTCCCCCCAGCATTTT,CASSSYPSPQHF
TRBD2,.,TRBJ2-7,TRBV4-2,TGTGCCAGCAGCCAAGGGGTACTAGCGGGGGCCTACGAGCAGTACTTC,CASSQGVLAGAYEQYF
TRBD1,.,TRBJ2-7,TRBV6-1,TGTGCCAGCAGTGAATCCGGGACAGGGGCCTACTACGAGCAGTACTTC,CASSESGTGAYYEQYF
TRBD1,.,TRBJ2-2,TRBV6-5,TGTGCCAGCAGTTACTCGAACAGGGGCACCGGGGAGCTGTTTTTT,CASSYSNRGTGELFF